The T cell receptor (beta chain) under discussion was sequenced for a study of PD-1 blockade in classical Hodgkin lymphoma. V dropped 4 bases and J dropped 7 bases, with 14 bases sitting between them. Germline V CDR1 and CDR2: SGHRS, YFSETQ. This CDR3 region has 14 residues. There was relapse after autologous stem cell transplantation in every patient, and there was variation in brentuximab vedotin exposure. Only in-frame clones appear in the TCRdb table, and some are missing; sequencing was by immunoSEQ multiplex PCR. This sample has tens of thousands of clones, with roughly 80% found just once. The genes are TRBV5-1 and TRBJ2-2; D unclear. The sequences come from peripheral blood mononuclear cells (PBMCs), collected before the second cycle of nivolumab. The origin of this receptor is a human donor with classical Hodgkin lymphoma. DNA for the CDR3: TGCGCCAGCAGCCTAGGAACTACGGACGGGGAGCTGTTTTTT. This encodes CASSLGTTDGELFF.